This T cell receptor (beta chain) was recovered during a study of T cells after yellow fever vaccination. Findings of the study overall: The secondary response was weaker but peaked faster, day 5 versus 15.

Concerning this clonotype itself: Its antigen is unidentified.

A single record per CDR3 protein comes from TCRdb applying MiXCR to the 5' RACE reads. The sample includes hundreds of thousands of distinct CDR3 sequences, about 17% seen only once; the top ten take roughly a sixth. The CDR3 length is 14 residues. Germline V gene lookup returns CDR1 DFQATT and CDR2 SNEGSKA (reference sequence). Trimming cost V 3 bases and J 12 bases, with 21 bases left between them. The sample in question was PBMCs, obtained before the yellow fever booster vaccination. The chain combines TRBV20-1 with TRBJ1-5; tentative D call: TRBD1 (6 bases). The clonotype originates from a man younger than 35 who received the YFV17D yellow fever vaccine. In DNA, the CDR3 is TGCAGTGCTAGGAGACAGGACTCATGGCAGTTCCAGCATTTT. Encoded protein: CSARRQDSWQFQHF.